This record looks at one T cell receptor (beta chain) sequence and its context. Its target is unknown. The CDR3 totals 14 residues. Germline V lookup: CDR1 MGHRA, CDR2 YSYEKL. V lost 1 base and J 5 bases, leaving 10 bases between the germline ends. This specimen belongs to a study of cytomegalovirus exposure and HLA in healthy donors. Study findings and constraints: Among the sequence variants, a highly shared cluster was likely an artifact of sequencing. The study put 150 or so TCR beta chains on its list as cytomegalovirus-associated. Later analysis identified a missense DCLRE1C variant that was linked to TCR beta V- and J-gene trimming.

PCR amplification relied on 60 Vbeta primers (plus 13 Jbeta primers). Produced via immunoSEQ multiplex PCR; TCRdb's table is partial and in-frame only. The sample lists 100,000 or so clones, around three quarters occurring once. This TCR was sampled from a woman aged 45-65 years in good health and CMV-seropositive. What was sequenced was PBMCs. V and J are TRBV4-1 and TRBJ2-3; tentatively, D is TRBD2 (6 bases). DNA for the CDR3: TGCGCCAGCAGCCAAGGGGACTGGCGAGATACGCAGTATTTT. It codes for CASSQGDWRDTQYF.